The 18 T cell receptor beta chains below all came from one sample that was sequenced in a study of cytomegalovirus exposure and HLA in healthy donors. Primers included in the PCR were 60 Vbeta and 13 Jbeta primers. Measured with immunoSEQ multiplex PCR; TCRdb has only the in-frame clones, and not every one. Of about 140,000 clones in the sample, just over 70% were seen once. Sequenced: PBMCs. All receptors come from a woman in her thirties in good health and CMV-seronegative.

The genes are TRBV7-8 and TRBJ1-2; 7 nucleotides line up with TRBD1. The CDR3 has 15 amino acids. V lost 5 bases to trimming and J lost 0 bases; unmatched junction nucleotides: 6. Germline CDR1 SGHVS, CDR2 FQNEAQ. DNA for the CDR3: TGTGCCAGCAGCCCTCGGGACAGAGCTAACTATGGCTACACCTTC. This encodes CASSPRDRANYGYTF.

The chain is built from TRBV5-6 and TRBJ2-1; 10 nucleotides align to TRBD2. Germline lookup yields CDR1 SGHDT and CDR2 YYEEEE. The CDR3 has 17 amino acids. V lost 0 bases to trimming and J lost 5 bases; unmatched junction nucleotides: 8. The CDR3 protein is CASSLVAGGLINNEQFF. CDR3 nucleotides: TGTGCCAGCAGCTTGGTAGCGGGAGGCCTGATAAACAATGAGCAGTTCTTC. The full variable domain, rest sourced from reference TRBV5-6 and TRBJ2-1, is DAGVTQSPTHLIKTRGQQVTLRCSPKSGHDTVSWYQQALGQGPQFIFQYYEEEERQRGNFPDRFSGHQFPNYSSELNVNALLLGDSALYLCASSLVAGGLINNEQFFGPGTRLTVL.

The rearrangement links TRBV6-1 to TRBJ2-4; 10 positions agree with TRBD1. Per germline, CDR1 MNHNS and CDR2 SASEGT. V gave up 3 bases and J gave up 9 bases; unmatched junction bases: 5. The CDR3 totals 14 residues. Here the CDR3 reads CASSEGTGVGIQYF. The CDR3 DNA follows: TGTGCCAGCAGTGAGGGGACAGGGGTTGGCATTCAGTACTTC.

This chain connects TRBV28 to TRBJ1-1; no clear D gene. Germline-derived CDR1 and CDR2 are MDHEN and SYDVKM. V lost 10 bases, J lost 5 bases, and 20 bases lay in between. The CDR3 runs 14 residues. The CDR3 region has the DNA TGTGCCACCAATCCTCCACCCGAGGTGACTGAAGCTTTCTTT. Protein: CATNPPPEVTEAFF.

The gene calls are TRBV4-1 and TRBJ1-1; D is perhaps TRBD1 (5 bases). Trimming cost V 1 base and J 1 base, with 7 bases left between them. The CDR3 loop spans 14 amino acids. Germline V lookup: CDR1 MGHRA, CDR2 YSYEKL. CDR3 sequence (DNA): TGCGCCAGCAGCCAAGCCGACAGGAACACTGAAGCTTTCTTT. The encoded protein is CASSQADRNTEAFF.

The V and J genes are TRBV11-2 and TRBJ1-1; 7 bases map to TRBD1. This CDR3 region has 17 residues. CDR1 is SGHAT, CDR2 FQNNGV, per germline. The V and J ends lost 5 bases and 4 bases, in that order; junction bases with no gene match: 16. CDR3 in DNA: TGTGCCAGCAGCCCCATGGGGGCAGGGGGGAAGGGCACTGAAGCTTTCTTT. This sequence encodes CASSPMGAGGKGTEAFF.

The rearrangement links TRBV29-1 to TRBJ2-5; TRBD1 matches 8 bases. The CDR3 spans 13 residues. Germline assignment: CDR1 SQVTM and CDR2 ANQGSEA. V lost 7 bases and J lost 5; bases outside the gene matches: 9. The DNA of the CDR3 is TGCAGCGGAGCGCAGGGGGCGTCGGAGACCCAGTACTTC. Translating gives CSGAQGASETQYF.

The chain employs TRBV11-2 and TRBJ1-1; perhaps TRBD1 as D (6 bases). This CDR3 region has 13 residues. V shed 3 bases and J shed 4 bases, with 9 bases lying between them. The V gene's germline CDR1 is SGHAT and CDR2 FQNNGV. CDR3 nucleotide sequence: TGTGCCAGCAGCTTCCGGACAGCCACTGAAGCTTTCTTT. It translates to CASSFRTATEAFF.

V and J are TRBV6-5 and TRBJ2-7, with 11 bases identical to TRBD2. Germline V lookup: CDR1 MNHEY, CDR2 SVGAGI. Trimming removed 8 bases from V and 5 bases from J; junction bases left unmatched: 8. This CDR3 is 14 amino acids long. The CDR3 loop is CASGRASGRNEQYF. For the CDR3, the DNA is TGTGCCAGCGGACGGGCTAGCGGGAGGAACGAGCAGTACTTC.

The gene calls are TRBV4-2 and TRBJ2-1; the D is unclear. Germline V CDR1 and CDR2: LGHNA, YNFKEQ. V dropped 1 base and J dropped 7 bases, with 8 bases sitting between them. CDR3 size: 13 residues. CDR3 amino acids: CASSQVMTNEQFF. Here the CDR3 DNA reads TGTGCCAGCAGCCAAGTCATGACTAATGAGCAGTTCTTC.

The chain is built from TRBV11-2 and TRBJ2-3; 7 bases fit TRBD1. CDR1 SGHAT and CDR2 FQNNGV come from the germline V gene. The CDR3 runs to 14 residues. Trimming at V came to 3 bases and at J to 4 bases, leaving 4 bases not matched to a gene. Here the CDR3 reads CASSFRQGPDTQYF. The CDR3 coding sequence is TGTGCCAGCAGCTTCCGACAGGGCCCAGATACGCAGTATTTT.

The chain recombines TRBV11-2 with TRBJ1-3; no clear D gene. With 4 bases removed from V and 2 bases from J, the gap between germline ends came to 3 bases. This CDR3 has 12 residues. Per germline, CDR1 SGHAT and CDR2 FQNNGV. For the CDR3, the DNA is TGTGCCAGCAGCTCCGCTGGAAACACCATATATTTT. Protein: CASSSAGNTIYF.

This chain connects TRBV6-1 to TRBJ1-2; no reliable D call. Looked up from germline, CDR1 is MNHNS and CDR2 is SASEGT. This CDR3 contains 11 residues. Deletions cut 6 bases from V and 8 bases from J, with 10 bases between. The CDR3 here is CASRQGRGYTF. In nucleotides, the CDR3 is TGTGCCAGCAGGCAAGGGAGAGGCTACACCTTC.

V gene TRBV29-1 combines with J gene TRBJ1-2, with D uncertain. V lost 2 bases and J 8 bases, leaving 21 bases between the germline ends. The CDR3 length is 15 residues. Germline V CDR1 and CDR2: SQVTM, ANQGSEA. The CDR3 region is CSVERIGNTQAGYTF. In DNA, the CDR3 is TGCAGCGTTGAAAGGATTGGCAACACCCAGGCAGGCTACACCTTC.

The chain joins TRBV4-1 to TRBJ2-3, with 7 positions matching TRBD2. Germline CDR1 reads MGHRA; CDR2 reads YSYEKL. This CDR3 comprises 15 residues. Trimming took 0 bases from V and 5 from J; bases not matched to a gene: 5. The DNA of the CDR3 is TGCGCCAGCAGCCAAGATCGACTAGCCGGAGATACGCAGTATTTT. Protein: CASSQDRLAGDTQYF.

The V call is TRBV9, the J call TRBJ1-2, with D maybe TRBD1 (5 bases). The germline V gene has CDR1 SGDLS and CDR2 YYNGEE. V lost 0 bases and J 1 base, leaving 10 bases between the germline ends. The CDR3 runs 15 residues. The CDR3 region is CASSVAGLLNYGYTF. Written as DNA, the CDR3 is TGTGCCAGCAGCGTAGCAGGGCTACTTAACTATGGCTACACCTTC.

The chain carries TRBV7-9 and TRBJ1-1; no definite D call. The ends were cut back, 2 bases at V and 1 base at J, with 5 bases in the middle. Germline CDR1 SEHNR, CDR2 FQNEAQ (reference sequence). CDR3 size: 13 residues. The CDR3 DNA follows: TGTGCCAGCAGCTTAAACGGGAACACTGAAGCTTTCTTT. Its translation: CASSLNGNTEAFF.

The chain links TRBV6-1 to TRBJ2-3; possible D gene TRBD1, 6 bases. The CDR3 consists of 17 residues. Trimming removed 0 bases at V and 0 bases at J, with 13 bases between. Germline CDR1 is MNHNS and CDR2 is SASEGT. In nucleotides, the CDR3 is TGTGCCAGCAGTGAAGCGCTTCCAGGGGAAAGCACAGATACGCAGTATTTT. Protein sequence: CASSEALPGESTDTQYF.